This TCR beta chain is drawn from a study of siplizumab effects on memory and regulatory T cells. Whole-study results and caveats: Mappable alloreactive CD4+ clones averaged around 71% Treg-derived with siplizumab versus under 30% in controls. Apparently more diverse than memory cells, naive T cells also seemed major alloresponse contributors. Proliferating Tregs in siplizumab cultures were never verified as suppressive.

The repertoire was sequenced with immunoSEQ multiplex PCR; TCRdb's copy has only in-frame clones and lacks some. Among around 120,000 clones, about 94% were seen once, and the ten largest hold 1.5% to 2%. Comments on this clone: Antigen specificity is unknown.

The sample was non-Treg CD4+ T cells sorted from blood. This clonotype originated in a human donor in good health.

CDR3 sequence (DNA): TGTGCCAGCAGTGAAAGGGGACAGGGGACACGCTACGAGCAGTACTTC. Encoded protein: CASSERGQGTRYEQYF. The chain couples TRBV6-1 to TRBJ2-7, with 10 nucleotides matching TRBD1. Per germline, CDR1 MNHNS and CDR2 SASEGT. J gave up 3 bases and V 2 bases, and 7 bases lay outside the gene matches. The CDR3 consists of 16 residues.